The clone carrying this TCR beta chain was seen once. This sample stems from a study of blood T cell repertoires in COVID-19. Study-wide background: COVID-19 samples collected from the United States, Italy and Spain covered acute and convalescent phases.

Original analysis: Reference gene primer amplification yielded estimated nucleated cell counts. Assay used: immunoSEQ multiplex PCR; TCRdb lists only in-frame clones, some missing. V and J calls and clone size follow that table, whereas D and trimming were derived from the DNA. Of approximately 230,000 clones listed, 70% to 90% are singletons. This sequence was found in a man aged 40-55 years who had recovered from COVID-19. The sequencing input was PBMCs or T cells enriched from blood (not recorded which).

CDR3 coding DNA: TGTGCCAGTAGTAACCCCCAACGCGACTATGGCTACACCTTC. Protein product: CASSNPQRDYGYTF. The chain employs TRBV19 and TRBJ1-2; no firm D call. The germline CDR1 and CDR2 sequences are LNHDA and SQIVND (reference sequence). The V end lost 4 bases, the J end lost 3 bases, and 12 bases lay between the germline ends. The CDR3 spans 14 residues.